The T cell receptor beta chain under discussion was sequenced for a study of regulatory T cells in long-lasting Graves disease. Noted time point: newly diagnosed GD, antithyroid drugs for less than 3 months. Researchers made the TCR library from RNA that was extracted from PBMCs. Both iRepertoire HTBI primers and Arm-PCR of CDR3 regions were used to build the TCR beta libraries. TCRdb redid the calling of the multiplex PCR reads with MiXCR, one entry per CDR3 protein. Here the sample spans roughly 350,000 distinct CDR3 sequences, about 17% being singletons. The CDR3 consists of 15 residues. Looked up from germline, CDR1 is SGHVS and CDR2 is FNYEAQ. V was pared by 5 bases and J by 2 bases, with 16 bases between. The data also belong to a second study, concerning T cells in Graves' hyperthyroidism and ophthalmopathy.

This clonotype was sampled from a woman aged 18-30 years with Graves disease. The gene calls are TRBV7-6 and TRBJ2-7; D gene ambiguous. This material consisted of peripheral blood mononuclear cells (PBMCs), taken at new diagnosis, from a patient treated with antithyroid drugs. The CDR3 coding sequence is TGTGCCAGCAGCCCCACGACAATTAGAACCTACGAGCAGTACTTC. Protein product: CASSPTTIRTYEQYF.